Included here is one T cell receptor (beta chain) sequence, with context. V gave up 1 base and J gave up 8 bases, with 15 bases separating them. In germline, CDR1 is LGHDT, CDR2 YNNKEL (reference sequence). This CDR3 comprises 15 residues. The sample comes from a study of blood T cell repertoires in COVID-19. Study at large: The United States, Italy and Spain provided the acute and convalescent COVID-19 samples.

Generated by immunoSEQ multiplex PCR, the TCRdb table keeps only in-frame clones and is missing some. The sample has some 74,000 clones, 70% to 90% seen once. This TCR was sampled from a woman of 80 years or more with acute or convalescent COVID-19. The J gene is TRBJ2-1, the V gene TRBV3-1 (or the pseudogene TRBV3-2); D perhaps matches TRBD2 (5 bases). The sample consisted of peripheral blood. The chain's CDR3 is CASSQGAGAGDEQFF. CDR3 coding DNA: TGTGCCAGCAGCCAAGGGGCGGGCGCTGGCGATGAGCAGTTCTTC.